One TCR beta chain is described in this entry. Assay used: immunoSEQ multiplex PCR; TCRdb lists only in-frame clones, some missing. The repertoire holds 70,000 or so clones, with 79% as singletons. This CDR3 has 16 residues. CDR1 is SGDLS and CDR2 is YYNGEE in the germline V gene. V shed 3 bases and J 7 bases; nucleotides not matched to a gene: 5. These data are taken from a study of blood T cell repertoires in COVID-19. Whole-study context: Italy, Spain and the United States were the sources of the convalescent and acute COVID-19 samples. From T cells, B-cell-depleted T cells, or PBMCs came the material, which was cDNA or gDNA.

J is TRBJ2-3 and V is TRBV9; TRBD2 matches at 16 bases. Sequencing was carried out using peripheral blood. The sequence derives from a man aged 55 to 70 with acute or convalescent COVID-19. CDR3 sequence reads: CASSEGLAGGRNTQYF. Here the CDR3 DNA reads TGTGCCAGCAGCGAGGGACTAGCGGGGGGGCGGAATACGCAGTATTTT.